The rows below give T cell receptor beta chains drawn from one sample of a study of T cells after yellow fever vaccination. One entry per CDR3 protein, called by TCRdb with MiXCR from the 5' RACE reads. The repertoire has some 290,000 distinct CDR3 sequences, around 10% of them found once; the top ten carry around 3.2%. The specimen was CD4+ T cells sorted from PBMCs, collected 45 days after the yellow fever booster vaccination. The receptors stem from a man aged 18 to 30 who received the YFV17D yellow fever vaccine. Both conserved end residues are part of each CDR3. A D gene is named only where the DNA matches it firmly. Expanded clones are given a class, and other clones once, few, many or no size at all.

clone size	D gene	V gene	J gene	CDR3 protein	CDR3 DNA
few	.	TRBV9	TRBJ2-5	CASSVVADLQETQYF	TGTGCCAGCAGCGTAGTCGCAGACCTCCAAGAGACCCAGTACTTC
.	.	TRBV7-9	TRBJ2-4	CASSHGVRIAKNIQYF	TGTGCCAGCAGCCACGGGGTGAGAATAGCCAAAAACATTCAGTACTTC
few	.	TRBV3-1	TRBJ2-1	CASSLYGGNEQFF	TGTGCCAGCAGCCTGTACGGAGGGAATGAGCAGTTCTTC
.	.	TRBV9	TRBJ2-3	CASSVLSGVSTDTQYF	TGTGCCAGCAGCGTATTAAGCGGTGTCTCCACAGATACGCAGTATTTT
many	.	TRBV7-9	TRBJ2-2	CASSLTGNTGELFF	TGTGCCAGCAGCTTAACAGGGAACACCGGGGAGCTGTTTTTT
.	.	TRBV6-5	TRBJ1-2	CATSILGGTVENYGYTF	TGTGCCACCTCGATTTTGGGGGGGACGGTCGAAAACTATGGCTACACCTTC
few	TRBD1	TRBV20-1	TRBJ2-1	CSAMGQGGSIYNEQFF	TGCAGTGCTATGGGACAGGGGGGATCGATATACAATGAGCAGTTCTTC
few	.	TRBV5-1	TRBJ1-5	CASSLAGLQPQHF	TGCGCCAGCAGCTTGGCGGGTTTGCAGCCCCAGCATTTT
.	.	TRBV7-9	TRBJ1-2	CASSGPNLYGYTF	TGTGCCAGCAGCGGACCGAACCTCTATGGCTACACCTTC
.	.	TRBV5-6	TRBJ2-4	CASSGAWGSKNIQYF	TGTGCCAGCAGCGGAGCATGGGGAAGCAAAAACATTCAGTACTTC
few	.	TRBV19	TRBJ2-5	CASSIYSGSIQETQYF	TGTGCCAGTAGTATCTACTCGGGGAGCATCCAAGAGACCCAGTACTTC
.	.	TRBV27	TRBJ1-1	CASSLLRGGTEAFF	TGTGCCAGCAGCTTGTTGAGGGGGGGCACTGAAGCTTTCTTT
.	TRBD2	TRBV5-1	TRBJ2-1	CASSLSRLAGERNEQFF	TGCGCCAGCAGCTTGTCGCGACTAGCGGGGGAGCGTAATGAGCAGTTCTTC
many	.	TRBV24-1	TRBJ2-2	CATSDSGTPNTGELFF	TGTGCCACCAGTGACTCCGGGACACCGAACACCGGGGAGCTGTTTTTT
.	TRBD1	TRBV4-3	TRBJ2-5	CASSHGRTGGETQYF	TGCGCCAGCAGCCACGGACGGACAGGGGGAGAGACCCAGTACTTC
few	TRBD1	TRBV20-1	TRBJ2-3	CSARLGQGTDTQYF	TGCAGTGCTAGACTGGGACAGGGAACAGATACGCAGTATTTT
many	TRBD1	TRBV30	TRBJ2-1	CAWKTGENEQFF	TGTGCCTGGAAGACAGGGGAGAATGAGCAGTTCTTC
few	.	TRBV3-1	TRBJ1-6	CASTASFSIRDSPLHF	TGTGCCAGCACCGCCAGTTTTTCCATAAGGGATTCACCCCTCCACTTT
.	.	TRBV6-5	TRBJ1-4	CASSSKRDSGLFF	TGTGCCAGCAGTTCCAAACGTGACAGCGGACTGTTTTTT
few	.	TRBV6-1	TRBJ2-4	CASSDTGAKNIQYF	TGTGCCAGCAGTGACACTGGAGCCAAAAACATTCAGTACTTC
few	TRBD1	TRBV28	TRBJ2-1	CATEDRGHEQFF	TGTGCCACAGAAGACAGGGGCCATGAGCAGTTCTTC
few	.	TRBV12-3/TRBV12-4	TRBJ1-2	CASRAGGTPNYGYTF	TGTGCCAGCCGGGCGGGTGGGACGCCTAACTATGGCTACACCTTC
few	.	TRBV6-1	TRBJ2-2	CASSEEVNRFWKTGGLFF	TGTGCCAGCAGTGAAGAGGTCAACAGGTTTTGGAAAACCGGGGGGCTGTTTTTT
.	.	TRBV7-9	TRBJ2-1	CASSYPGPEFF	TGTGCCAGCAGCTATCCCGGACCTGAGTTCTTC
few	TRBD1	TRBV20-1	TRBJ1-2	CSADGTGGGASGYGYTF	TGCAGTGCTGATGGGACAGGCGGCGGTGCCTCCGGATATGGCTACACCTTC
.	.	TRBV6-5	TRBJ2-1	CASRRDRDYNEQFF	TGTGCCAGCAGGCGGGACAGAGACTACAATGAGCAGTTCTTC
few	TRBD1	TRBV5-1	TRBJ2-7	CASSLGTGDSYEQYF	TGCGCCAGCAGCTTGGGGACAGGTGACTCCTACGAGCAGTACTTC
few	.	TRBV4-3	TRBJ1-2	CASSHRDGNYGYTF	TGCGCCAGCAGCCACAGGGATGGGAACTATGGCTACACCTTC
.	TRBD1	TRBV6-6	TRBJ2-1	CASRSTGGENEQFF	TGTGCCAGCAGATCCACAGGGGGCGAGAATGAGCAGTTCTTC
few	TRBD2	TRBV5-1	TRBJ2-1	CASSFGPSGGDEQFF	TGCGCCAGCAGCTTTGGCCCTAGCGGGGGGGATGAGCAGTTCTTC
few	.	TRBV7-9	TRBJ2-7	CASSRFLVGHEQYF	TGTGCCAGCAGCCGTTTCCTGGTTGGCCACGAGCAGTACTTC